The T cell receptor (beta chain) described here comes from a study of TIL therapy for anti-PD-1-resistant metastatic lung cancer. Study in general: Progressing patients received lymphodepletion, expanded TIL infusion and IL-2. Half of patients were current or former smokers.

The immunoSEQ assay was v3. Clones were read by immunoSEQ multiplex PCR, and TCRdb kept only the in-frame ones, dropping some. The sample has roughly 16,000 clones; roughly 88% are singletons. Time point of the sample: pre-treatment sample, taken before nivolumab and TIL therapy. The V gene's germline CDR1 is MGHRA and CDR2 YSYEKL. Trimming took off 1 base at V and 0 bases at J, with 9 bases between the two ends. This CDR3 has 15 amino acids. Whole-study findings and limits: The cohort had more treatment-naive, never-smoker and oncogene-addicted patients than typical.

This clone showed up just a few times. What it binds is not known. Other DNA sequences in the same sample also yield this CDR3. The TCR comes from a person aged 25 to 80 with non-small cell lung cancer. The V gene is TRBV4-1, the J gene TRBJ1-1; no definite D call. The material was blood, obtained at baseline. The CDR3 nucleotides are TGCGCCAGCAGCCAAGGGCCAGGATTGAACACTGAAGCTTTCTTT. Translating it yields CASSQGPGLNTEAFF.